The 13 T cell receptor beta chains below come from one sample, sequenced in a study of T cells in Graves' hyperthyroidism and ophthalmopathy. Authors of the study amplified TCR beta CDR3 regions from RNA transcripts. HTBI primers were employed in a first-round RT-PCR of the TCR CDR3. TCRdb called the multiplex PCR reads again in MiXCR, with one record for every CDR3 protein. This sample has 490,000 or so distinct CDR3 sequences, with about 20% found just once. The sample comprised blood. These receptors all come from a man in his forties or fifties with Graves' ophthalmopathy.

This clonotype was counted only a few times. In DNA form, the CDR3 reads TGTGCCAGCAGCTTGACGACGGAAAATAGCAATCAGCCCCAGCATTTT. As protein: CASSLTTENSNQPQHF. V usage is TRBV5-5 and J usage is TRBJ1-5; D remains unclear. Trimming removed 1 base from V and 0 bases from J, with 11 bases in between. Germline V gene data show CDR1 as SGHKS and CDR2 as YYEKEE (reference sequence). The CDR3 runs to 16 residues.

The table lists this clonotype with many counts. V and J are TRBV7-2 and TRBJ1-4, with D possibly TRBD1 on 5 matching bases. This CDR3 spans 15 amino acids. The V end lost 6 bases, the J end lost 2 bases, and 13 bases lay between the germline ends. Germline V gene data show CDR1 as SGHTA and CDR2 as FQGNSA. In DNA, the CDR3 is TGTGCCAGCAGACCTAGGGGTACGACTAATGAAAAACTGTTTTTT. Translated: CASRPRGTTNEKLFF.

This clonotype was detected ten times or more. The chain links TRBV2 to TRBJ1-5; TRBD1 is a possible D gene (6 bases). Trimming took off 6 bases at V and 5 bases at J, with 11 bases between the two ends. The CDR3 extends over 13 amino acids. Germline CDR1 SNHLY, CDR2 FYNNEI. The CDR3 DNA reads TGTGCCAGCAGCCGCAGGGGAGATCAGCCCCAGCATTTT. Translation gives CASSRRGDQPQHF.

The chain employs TRBV3-1 and TRBJ1-4; no clear D gene. The CDR3 has 14 residues. Germline CDR1 is LGHDT and CDR2 is YNNKEL (reference sequence). V lost 4 bases and J 0 bases, leaving 6 bases between the germline ends. CDR3 sequence (DNA): TGTGCCAGCAGCCCATCTCCAACTAATGAAAAACTGTTTTTT. Its translation: CASSPSPTNEKLFF. The full variable domain, completed using reference TRBV3-1 and TRBJ1-4, is DTAVSQTPKYLVTQMGNDKSIKCEQNLGHDTMYWYKQDSKKFLKIMFSYNNKELIINETVPNRFSPKSPDKAHLNLHINSLELGDSAVYFCASSPSPTNEKLFFGSGTQLSVL.

In its sample, this clonotype was seen many times. The chain carries TRBV6-1 and TRBJ2-7; D uncertain. The V gene's germline CDR1 is MNHNS and CDR2 SASEGT. This CDR3 region has 14 residues. Trimming removed 6 bases from V and 0 bases from J, with 12 bases in between. The CDR3 coding sequence is TGTGCCAGCAGGATCATGGTGTCCTCCTACGAGCAGTACTTC. Its translation: CASRIMVSSYEQYF.

This clonotype was detected ten times or more. The gene calls are TRBV7-3 and TRBJ2-1; tentative D call: TRBD2 (6 bases). The CDR3 covers 19 residues. V shed 1 base and J shed 0 bases, with 19 bases lying between them. Germline lookup yields CDR1 SGHTA and CDR2 FQGTGA. The CDR3 here is CASSLRGRPPRSSYNEQFF. Here the CDR3 DNA reads TGTGCCAGCAGCTTAAGGGGGAGGCCACCAAGGAGCTCCTACAATGAGCAGTTCTTC.

This clonotype was found many times. The chain couples TRBV12-3 or TRBV12-4 to TRBJ2-2, with 7 bases identical to TRBD1. V shed 5 bases, J shed 8 bases, and the junction held 8 bases outside the gene matches. This CDR3 contains 14 residues. This chain's CDR3 is CASSPPTGAGELFF. DNA for the CDR3: TGTGCCAGCAGTCCCCCCACAGGGGCGGGGGAGCTGTTTTTT.

There are a few counts of this clonotype. The chain has TRBV6-1 and TRBJ1-2, with 7 bases that match TRBD1. Germline CDR1 reads MNHNS; CDR2 reads SASEGT. The CDR3 has 14 residues. The junction had 8 bases not matched to a gene; V was cut back by 6 bases and J by 4 bases. The CDR3 region is CASRNPDRAYGYTF. The CDR3 DNA reads as TGTGCCAGCAGAAATCCAGACAGGGCCTATGGCTACACCTTC.

This clonotype was counted many times. The gene calls are TRBV20-1 and TRBJ2-1, with a tentative D call TRBD2 (5 bases). The CDR3 extends over 15 amino acids. The V end was cut by 0 bases, the J end by 0 bases, with 9 bases between. Looked up from germline, CDR1 is DFQATT and CDR2 is SNEGSKA (reference sequence). In nucleotides, the CDR3 is TGCAGTGCTAGAGATCCCGGAGGCTCCTACAATGAGCAGTTCTTC. This codes for CSARDPGGSYNEQFF.

This clonotype was found many times. This sequence joins TRBV7-9 and TRBJ2-3, with D possibly TRBD2 on 6 matching bases. Looked up from germline, CDR1 is SEHNR and CDR2 is FQNEAQ (reference sequence). With 4 bases removed from V and 4 bases from J, the gap between germline ends came to 12 bases. The CDR3 covers 14 residues. CDR3 in amino acids: CASSSAGRADTQYF. Written as DNA, the CDR3 is TGTGCCAGCAGCTCCGCGGGGCGTGCAGATACGCAGTATTTT.

To note about this clonotype: A read error may produce the germline difference seen at one junction end. This chain connects TRBV12-3 or TRBV12-4 to TRBJ1-4, with D possibly matching TRBD1 (6 bases). CDR3 length: 15 amino acids. The chain's CDR3 is CASSFTATGIEKLYF. The CDR3 bases are TGTGCCAGCAGTTTTACCGCAACAGGGATTGAAAAACTGTATTTT.

The gene calls are TRBV29-1 and TRBJ1-3; the match to TRBD1 covers 8 bases. This CDR3 has 12 amino acids. Germline trimming cut 6 bases from V and 4 bases from J; bases unmatched to any gene: 2. Germline CDR1 is SQVTM and CDR2 is ANQGSEA. As DNA, the CDR3 is TGCAGCGTCTGGACAGGGGGAAACACCATATATTTT. This encodes CSVWTGGNTIYF.

The sample holds many counts of this clonotype. The rearrangement uses TRBV7-2 and TRBJ2-2; D is unresolved. The CDR3 is 13 amino acids. Germline lookup yields CDR1 SGHTA and CDR2 FQGNSA. Trimming stripped 6 bases from V and 4 bases from J, with 9 bases between. In DNA form, the CDR3 reads TGTGCCAGCAGTGACTGGGTCACCGGGGAGCTGTTTTTT. This translates into CASSDWVTGELFF.